These 30 T cell receptor beta chains were all obtained from the same sample, sequenced in a study of blood T cell repertoires in COVID-19. Sequencing was performed with immunoSEQ multiplex PCR; in TCRdb, only in-frame clones are kept and a portion is missing. The sample lists under 250,000 clones, around 80% occurring once. Input material: peripheral blood. These receptors all stem from a man in his forties or fifties with active or convalescent COVID-19.

This clone was seen a single time. The rearrangement links TRBV7-9 to TRBJ2-3; D unclear. CDR3 length equals 12 residues. Germline loops: CDR1 SEHNR, CDR2 FQNEAQ (reference sequence). V gave up 5 bases and J gave up 5 bases, with 8 bases separating them. In DNA, the CDR3 is TGTGCCAGCAGCCCCGTTAGAGATACGCAGTATTTT. Amino acids: CASSPVRDTQYF.

The chain couples TRBV18 to TRBJ1-1, with D possibly being TRBD1 (5 bases). V dropped 1 base and J dropped 3 bases, with 6 bases sitting between them. Germline CDR1 and CDR2: KGHSH and LQKENI. The length of the CDR3 is 13 residues. The CDR3 sequence is CASSPQGHTEAFF. CDR3 nucleotide sequence: TGTGCCAGCTCACCACAGGGGCACACTGAAGCTTTCTTT.

The chain uses TRBV30 and TRBJ1-2; TRBD1 is a possible D gene (6 bases). Germline values: CDR1 GTSNPN, CDR2 SVGIG (reference sequence). This CDR3 has 13 amino acids. Trimming cost V 2 bases and J 6 bases, with 13 bases left between them. The CDR3 sequence: CAWSWGQGNGYTF. The CDR3 region has the DNA TGTGCCTGGAGTTGGGGGCAGGGCAATGGCTACACCTTC.

The V gene is TRBV19, the J gene TRBJ2-1; 8 nucleotides align to TRBD1. CDR1 LNHDA and CDR2 SQIVND come from the germline V gene (reference sequence). The CDR3 consists of 16 residues. The V and J ends lost 6 bases and 5 bases, in that order; junction bases with no gene match: 12. CDR3 coding DNA: TGTGCCAGTAGCCCCCTCGGCGGACAGGGTAACAATGAGCAGTTCTTC. It codes for CASSPLGGQGNNEQFF.

The chain combines TRBV6-1 with TRBJ1-3; unclear D gene. The CDR3 extends over 17 amino acids. V was clipped by 4 bases and J by 2 bases, with 18 bases between them. CDR1 is MNHNS, CDR2 SASEGT, per germline. This CDR3 reads CASSGVASAIAGNTIYF. Written as DNA, the CDR3 is TGTGCCAGCAGTGGCGTCGCCAGCGCGATTGCTGGAAACACCATATATTTT.

On this clone: One base separates it from a far larger clone, so it is likely a read error. V gene TRBV11-2 combines with J gene TRBJ2-7, with 7 nucleotides matching TRBD1. The germline gives CDR1 SGHAT, CDR2 FQNNGV. The CDR3 extends over 14 amino acids. V shed 2 bases and J 0 bases; nucleotides not matched to a gene: 1. The CDR3 loop reads CASSLWDSSYEQYF. CDR3 coding DNA: TGTGCCAGCAGCTTATGGGACAGCTCCTACGAGCAGTACTTC.

V is TRBV5-1 and J is TRBJ2-2, with D tentatively TRBD2 (5 bases). Trimming cost V 0 bases and J 6 bases, with 9 bases left between them. The CDR3 spans 14 residues. CDR1 and CDR2 (germline): SGHRS, YFSETQ. DNA for the CDR3: TGCGCCAGCAGCTTGGTAGAGGAGGCCGGGGAGCTGTTTTTT. Its protein product is CASSLVEEAGELFF.

The V gene is TRBV30, the J gene TRBJ2-5; D uncertain. Germline V lookup: CDR1 GTSNPN, CDR2 SVGIG (reference sequence). CDR3 length equals 11 residues. V was pared by 1 base and J by 4 bases, with 4 bases between. The CDR3 coding sequence is TGTGCCTGGAGTGGGCTAGAGACCCAGTACTTC. Translating gives CAWSGLETQYF.

The genes are TRBV2 and TRBJ1-1, with 10 bases lining up with TRBD1. Germline V CDR1 and CDR2: SNHLY, FYNNEI. V lost 4 bases, J lost 5 bases, and 4 bases stayed unmatched. The CDR3 is 14 residues long. Here the CDR3 DNA reads TGTGCCAGCAGTGTTGGGACAGGGGTGACTGAAGCTTTCTTT. The encoded protein is CASSVGTGVTEAFF.

V and J are TRBV4-1 and TRBJ1-2; 7 bases are shared with TRBD1. This CDR3 comprises 13 residues. Germline CDR1 is MGHRA and CDR2 is YSYEKL. V was clipped by 5 bases and J by 2 bases; unmatched bases: 2. The CDR3 bases are TGCGCCAGCAGCTCACAGGGGAACTATGGCTACACCTTC. The encoded protein is CASSSQGNYGYTF.

Comments on this clone: Other DNA sequences in this sample translate to the same CDR3. CDR3 region: CAWRRGGGTEAFF. The CDR3 nucleotides read TGTGCCTGGAGGAGAGGGGGCGGCACTGAAGCTTTCTTT. The J gene is TRBJ1-1, the V gene TRBV30; 7 nucleotides match TRBD1. The V gene end was trimmed by 3 bases and the J gene end by 4 bases; junction bases not matched to a gene: 5. CDR1 is GTSNPN, CDR2 SVGIG, per germline (reference sequence). This CDR3 has 13 residues.

This chain links TRBV5-4 with TRBJ1-5; perhaps TRBD1 as D (5 bases). Trimming cost V 0 bases and J 4 bases, with 11 bases left between them. Germline CDR1 is SGHNT and CDR2 is YYREEE (reference sequence). The CDR3 is 15 residues long. The CDR3 DNA is TGTGCCAGCAGCTTGGGGCAGGGCAGGAATCAGCCCCAGCATTTT. Amino acid sequence: CASSLGQGRNQPQHF.

The chain is built from TRBV11-3 and TRBJ2-2; D not resolved. The V end was cut by 7 bases, the J end by 0 bases, with 9 bases between. This CDR3 comprises 14 residues. Germline CDR1 SGHNT, CDR2 YENEEA. The CDR3, as DNA: TGTGCCAGCAAGAATTCGGCGAACACCGGGGAGCTGTTTTTT. Translation gives CASKNSANTGELFF.

This clone was seen just once. This sequence joins TRBV6-5 and TRBJ1-1; the match to TRBD1 covers 9 bases. The CDR3 runs 15 residues. V gave up 5 bases and J gave up 0 bases; unmatched junction bases: 4. CDR1 MNHEY and CDR2 SVGAGI come from the germline V gene. The CDR3 is CASSLDRGMNTEAFF. DNA of the CDR3: TGTGCCAGCAGTCTGGACAGGGGTATGAACACTGAAGCTTTCTTT.

The V gene is TRBV27, the J gene TRBJ1-5; 10 bases align to TRBD1. Per the germline V gene, CDR1 is MNHEY and CDR2 is SMNVEV (reference sequence). The CDR3 has 16 residues. V dropped 5 bases and J dropped 9; count of bases not matched to a gene: 13. In DNA, the CDR3 is TGTGCCAGCAGTCCCGGACAGGGGGAGTGGTTTCGGCCCCAGCATTTT. As protein: CASSPGQGEWFRPQHF.

For this clone: The sample holds other DNA sequences that translate to the same CDR3. The CDR3 nucleotides are TGTGCCAGCAGTTTTAGGGGTGAAGCTTTCTTT. Translated: CASSFRGEAFF. The chain recombines TRBV12-3 or TRBV12-4 with TRBJ1-1, with D perhaps TRBD1 (5 bases). Trimming removed 3 bases at V and 7 bases at J, with 6 bases between. This CDR3 contains 11 residues.

This chain links TRBV7-2 with TRBJ2-2; D is unclear. Trimming cost V 5 bases and J 6 bases, with 10 bases left between them. The CDR3 extends over 13 amino acids. CDR1 is SGHTA, CDR2 FQGNSA, per germline. The CDR3 spells CASSRYYSGELFF. In nucleotides, the CDR3 is TGTGCCAGCAGCCGTTATTACTCCGGGGAGCTGTTTTTT.

The chain recombines TRBV5-1 with TRBJ1-3; 7 bases map to TRBD1. This CDR3 region has 15 residues. J gave up 0 bases and V 7 bases, and 7 bases lay outside the gene matches. The germline V gene encodes CDR1 SGHRS and CDR2 YFSETQ. The CDR3 here is CASGSGQSSGNTIYF. The CDR3 DNA reads as TGCGCCAGCGGATCGGGACAGAGCTCTGGAAACACCATATATTTT.

This clone was found a few times. The chain is built from TRBV27 and TRBJ1-5, with 11 bases identical to TRBD1. V shed 4 bases and J 8 bases; nucleotides not matched to a gene: 4. The CDR3 extends over 14 amino acids. CDR1 and CDR2 from the germline V gene are MNHEY and SMNVEV (reference sequence). DNA of the CDR3: TGTGCCAGCAGTTCCGGGACAGGGGGAGAGCCCCAGCATTTT. As protein: CASSSGTGGEPQHF.

The V call is TRBV5-4, the J call TRBJ2-3; D perhaps matches TRBD2 (5 bases). The CDR3 is 14 residues long. V was trimmed by 2 bases and J by 6 bases, leaving 13 bases between them. Germline CDR1 SGHNT, CDR2 YYREEE (reference sequence). The CDR3 DNA reads as TGTGCCAGCAGCTTCGGCCGGGAACTGGATACGCAGTATTTT. It is translated as CASSFGRELDTQYF.

This clone has a handful of counts. The chain combines TRBV5-4 with TRBJ1-6, with a tentative D call TRBD1 (5 bases). Germline V gene data show CDR1 as SGHNT and CDR2 as YYREEE (reference sequence). Trimming shortened V by 4 bases and J by 6 bases, and 11 bases separated the two germline ends. The CDR3 sequence is 14 residues long. CDR3 loop: CASSPAQVNSPLHF. The CDR3 DNA sequence: TGTGCCAGCAGCCCTGCACAGGTTAATTCACCCCTCCACTTT.

The chain combines TRBV6-1 with TRBJ2-7, with TRBD1 identical over 8 bases. V lost 3 bases, J lost 1 base, and 5 bases stayed unmatched. From germline, CDR1 is MNHNS and CDR2 SASEGT. The CDR3 has 15 residues. The CDR3 coding sequence is TGTGCCAGCAGTGACCCGGACAGGGCTTCCTACGAGCAGTACTTC. This translates into CASSDPDRASYEQYF.

This sequence joins TRBV30 and TRBJ1-1; maybe TRBD1 (5 bases). Germline CDR1 and CDR2: GTSNPN and SVGIG (reference sequence). The CDR3 spans 14 residues. Trimming stripped 4 bases from V and 0 bases from J, with 12 bases between. The CDR3 here is CAWNLGVMNTEAFF. The CDR3, as DNA: TGTGCCTGGAACCTAGGGGTTATGAACACTGAAGCTTTCTTT.

The V call is TRBV4-3, the J call TRBJ2-7, with 12 nucleotides matching TRBD1. This CDR3 has 18 amino acids. CDR1 is LGHNA and CDR2 is YSLEER in the germline V gene. V gave up 4 bases and J gave up 4 bases; unmatched junction bases: 14. CDR3 sequence: CASSPVSSPGQGAYEQYF. CDR3 DNA sequence: TGCGCCAGCAGCCCAGTTAGTTCACCGGGACAGGGGGCATACGAGCAGTACTTC.

J is TRBJ2-3 and V is TRBV7-2, with no clear D. The ends were cut back, 1 base at V and 4 bases at J, with 12 bases in the middle. This CDR3 comprises 15 residues. Looked up from germline, CDR1 is SGHTA and CDR2 is FQGNSA. The CDR3 protein is CASSLGVRFADTQYF. The CDR3 nucleotides read TGTGCCAGCAGCTTAGGGGTCAGGTTCGCAGATACGCAGTATTTT.

The J gene is TRBJ1-1, the V gene TRBV11-2, with TRBD1 matching over 9 bases. Germline CDR1 reads SGHAT; CDR2 reads FQNNGV. V lost 1 base and J lost 4; bases outside the gene matches: 1. The CDR3 has 14 residues. CDR3 residues: CASSLGTGVTEAFF. CDR3 DNA sequence: TGTGCCAGCAGCTTAGGGACAGGGGTCACTGAAGCTTTCTTT.

As DNA, the CDR3 is TGTGCCAGCGCCACTAGCGGGATAGGCACCGGGGAGCTGTTTTTT. Its protein is CASATSGIGTGELFF. The rearrangement uses TRBV2 and TRBJ2-2, with 10 bases lining up with TRBD2. The CDR3 has 15 residues. The junction had 7 bases not matched to a gene; V was cut back by 8 bases and J by 4 bases. Germline lookup yields CDR1 SNHLY and CDR2 FYNNEI. Full variable domain (missing parts from reference TRBV2 and TRBJ2-2): EPEVTQTPSHQVTQMGQEVILRCVPISNHLYFYWYRQILGQKVEFLVSFYNNEISEKSEIFDDQFSVERPDGSNFTLKIRSTKLEDSAMYFCASATSGIGTGELFFGEGSRLTVL.

The chain employs TRBV5-1 and TRBJ2-1, with TRBD2 matching over 11 bases. V was clipped by 4 bases and J by 3 bases; unmatched bases: 6. The CDR3 is made up of 16 amino acids. Per germline, CDR1 SGHRS and CDR2 YFSETQ. The CDR3 sequence: CASSAGLAVNYNEQFF. CDR3 DNA: TGCGCCAGCAGCGCGGGACTAGCGGTCAACTACAATGAGCAGTTCTTC. The full variable domain, rest sourced from reference TRBV5-1 and TRBJ2-1, is KAGVTQTPRYLIKTRGQQVTLSCSPISGHRSVSWYQQTPGQGLQFLFEYFSETQRNKGNFPGRFSGRQFSNSRSEMNVSTLELGDSALYLCASSAGLAVNYNEQFFGPGTRLTVL.

V is TRBV5-8 and J is TRBJ1-5; TRBD1 matches 8 bases. With V trimmed by 4 bases and J by 7 bases, 10 bases remained unmatched. CDR3 length equals 15 residues. Germline lookup yields CDR1 SGHTS and CDR2 YDEGEE. The CDR3 DNA follows: TGTGCCAGCAGCCAATTGACAGGGGCTCAACAGCCCCAGCATTTT. Translating it yields CASSQLTGAQQPQHF. The full variable domain, completed using reference TRBV5-8 and TRBJ1-5, is EAGVTQSPTHLIKTRGQQATLRCSPISGHTSVYWYQQALGLGLQFLLWYDEGEERNRGNFPPRFSGRQFPNYSSELNVNALELEDSALYLCASSQLTGAQQPQHFGDGTRLSIL.

V gene TRBV4-3 combines with J gene TRBJ2-1, with 7 bases identical to TRBD1. CDR1 is LGHNA, CDR2 YSLEER, per germline. The CDR3 spans 16 residues. The trim removed 3 bases at V and 4 bases at J, leaving 9 bases unmatched. CDR3 sequence: CASSHLGTAVYNEQFF. The CDR3 region has the DNA TGCGCCAGCAGCCACCTCGGGACAGCCGTTTACAATGAGCAGTTCTTC.